The 28 T cell receptor beta chains listed next were all sequenced from one sample in a study of CD8 T cells in ankylosing spondylitis (dated by TCRdb to the late 2010s). Library preparation was by 5' RACE. Sequencing instrument: Illumina HiSeq 2500. TCRdb's own reprocessing of the public reads used fastp at Q25 and MiXCR and kept productive beta chains. Identical CDR3 proteins give one entry, which carries the most common genes and DNA. The table for this sample lists around 130,000 distinct CDR3 sequences; 7% of them were counted only once. The biggest ten clones account for more than 9% of the sample. The specimen was blood, either unsorted or a sorted T cell fraction (not recorded which). The receptors were sampled from a male donor with ankylosing spondylitis or in good health (not recorded which).

This clonotype appeared many times. V and J are TRBV9 and TRBJ2-3, with 10 bases lining up with TRBD2. Germline V gives CDR1 SGDLS, CDR2 YYNGEE. The CDR3 loop spans 16 amino acids. Trimming at V came to 2 bases and at J to 1 base, leaving 4 bases not matched to a gene. The CDR3: CASSVGTSDGTDTQYF. CDR3 coding DNA: TGTGCCAGCAGCGTCGGGACTAGCGATGGCACAGATACGCAGTATTTT.

This CDR3 is CASSLAQGADTEAFF. The CDR3 DNA reads as TGCGCCAGCAGCTTGGCCCAGGGTGCGGACACTGAAGCTTTCTTT. The chain combines TRBV5-1 with TRBJ1-1; TRBD1 might be the D (5 bases). CDR3 size: 15 residues. V lost 0 bases to trimming and J lost 3 bases, with 12 bases between them. From germline, CDR1 is SGHRS and CDR2 YFSETQ.

This clonotype was seen many times. This chain links TRBV18 with TRBJ2-2, with D hard to call. Trimming took 3 bases from V and 6 from J, leaving 11 bases between them. The CDR3 is 14 residues long. Germline V lookup: CDR1 KGHSH, CDR2 LQKENI. CDR3 coding DNA: TGTGCCAGCTCACCCCTTATCGACGCCGGGGAGCTGTTTTTT. It specifies CASSPLIDAGELFF.

This clonotype was seen repeatedly, ten times or more. The gene calls are TRBV7-3 and TRBJ2-3; tentative D call: TRBD2 (6 bases). Trimming took 3 bases from V and 4 from J, leaving 23 bases between them. The germline gives CDR1 SGHTA, CDR2 FQGTGA. The CDR3 spans 18 residues. The CDR3 DNA follows: TGTGCCAGCAGCTTGCTGGCGGGTAGTAGCGGTGTCGCAGATACGCAGTATTTT. Amino acids: CASSLLAGSSGVADTQYF.

This clonotype was detected many times. V and J are TRBV5-1 and TRBJ1-2; D is unclear. Per the germline V gene, CDR1 is SGHRS and CDR2 is YFSETQ. V lost 3 bases and J lost 10, with 25 bases in between. The CDR3 totals 16 residues. The CDR3 DNA reads TGCGCCAGCAGCTCCCCTCCGGGCCTTACCGCAGTTCCCTACACCTTC. Protein sequence: CASSSPPGLTAVPYTF.

This clonotype was seen many times. This chain uses TRBV19 with TRBJ2-7, with D tentatively TRBD1 (5 bases). CDR1 and CDR2 (germline): LNHDA, SQIVND (reference sequence). This CDR3 spans 14 amino acids. V lost 3 bases and J lost 3, with 12 bases in between. The DNA for the CDR3 is TGTGCCAGTAGTATTTGGGGCAGGGACTACGAGCAGTACTTC. Its protein product is CASSIWGRDYEQYF. Filled out from reference TRBV19 and TRBJ2-7, the complete variable domain reads DGGITQSPKYLFRKEGQNVTLSCEQNLNHDAMYWYRQDPGQGLRLIYYSQIVNDFQKGDIAEGYSVSREKKESFPLTVTSAQKNPTAFYLCASSIWGRDYEQYFGPGTRLTVT.

The genes are TRBV5-1 and TRBJ2-6, with 11 bases aligning to TRBD1. Per germline, CDR1 SGHRS and CDR2 YFSETQ. V was clipped by 3 bases and J by 2 bases; unmatched bases: 13. CDR3 size: 20 residues. The DNA of the CDR3 is TGCGCCAGCAGCTGGACCCTCGGACAGGGGGCCGTTACTGGGGCCAACGTCCTGACTTTC. Translation: CASSWTLGQGAVTGANVLTF.

Ten or more counts support this clonotype. A junction end diverges from the germline sequence, so it may reflect a read error. The J gene is TRBJ2-1, the V gene TRBV19; the D gene could be TRBD1 or TRBD2 (6 bases each). The CDR3 has 18 amino acids. CDR1 and CDR2 from the germline V gene are LNHDA and SQIVND (reference sequence). CDR3 coding DNA: TGTGCCAGTAGTGTAGAGTCGGGGGCCCATAGCTCCTACAATGAGCAGTTCTTC. Translation: CASSVESGAHSSYNEQFF.

This clonotype was observed a few times. The V gene is TRBV19, the J gene TRBJ2-7, with D possibly being TRBD1 or TRBD2 (5 bases each). The CDR3 contains 14 residues. The germline V and J ends were trimmed by 3 bases and 4 bases, with 13 bases remaining between them. Germline V CDR1 and CDR2: LNHDA, SQIVND (reference sequence). The CDR3 loop is CASSIGGSKYEQYF. In DNA form, the CDR3 reads TGTGCCAGTAGTATTGGGGGATCCAAGTACGAGCAGTACTTC. Full variable domain (remainder filled in from reference TRBV19 and TRBJ2-7): DGGITQSPKYLFRKEGQNVTLSCEQNLNHDAMYWYRQDPGQGLRLIYYSQIVNDFQKGDIAEGYSVSREKKESFPLTVTSAQKNPTAFYLCASSIGGSKYEQYFGPGTRLTVT.

In this sample, this clonotype turned up many times. This chain joins TRBV10-3 and TRBJ2-3, with TRBD1 matching 8 bases. Unmatched junction bases numbered 8, after V lost 3 bases and J lost 3 bases. Germline-derived CDR1 and CDR2 are ENHRY and SYGVKD. The CDR3 contains 16 residues. The CDR3 is CAISEGTGVGTDTQYF. CDR3 in DNA: TGTGCCATCAGTGAAGGGACAGGAGTGGGAACAGATACGCAGTATTTT.

This clonotype was seen ten or more times. The V call is TRBV20-1, the J call TRBJ2-1; TRBD2 matches 12 bases. Per germline, CDR1 DFQATT and CDR2 SNEGSKA (reference sequence). V lost 5 bases, J lost 4 bases, and 3 bases stayed unmatched. The CDR3 runs 14 residues. The CDR3 DNA sequence: TGCAGTGCTTGGACTAGCGGGGTTTACAATGAGCAGTTCTTC. Its translation: CSAWTSGVYNEQFF.

The sample holds many counts of this clonotype. This rearrangement joins TRBV20-1 to TRBJ1-6, with unresolved D. This CDR3 comprises 14 residues. The germline V and J ends were trimmed by 1 base and 8 bases, with 12 bases remaining between them. Looked up from germline, CDR1 is DFQATT and CDR2 is SNEGSKA (reference sequence). CDR3 amino acids: CSARGTDSDSPLHF. In DNA, the CDR3 is TGCAGTGCTAGAGGGACGGACTCTGATTCACCCCTCCACTTT.

This clonotype occurred many times. J is TRBJ1-2 and V is TRBV29-1, with D unresolved. Trimming shortened V by 6 bases and J by 4 bases, and 12 bases separated the two germline ends. This CDR3 is built from 12 residues. Per the germline V gene, CDR1 is SQVTM and CDR2 is ANQGSEA. CDR3 DNA sequence: TGCAGCGTGGGAGAGTTTGGCTATGGCTACACCTTC. Amino acid sequence: CSVGEFGYGYTF.

This clonotype was seen many times. The chain is built from TRBV14 and TRBJ1-1; the D is unclear. V gave up 0 bases and J gave up 5 bases, with 7 bases separating them. Germline CDR1 SGHDN, CDR2 FVKESK. The CDR3 totals 13 residues. The CDR3 sequence: CASSQEARTEAFF. CDR3 DNA sequence: TGTGCCAGCAGCCAAGAGGCGAGAACTGAAGCTTTCTTT.

This clonotype was counted at least ten times. This rearrangement joins TRBV25-1 to TRBJ2-3, with a weak D call TRBD2 (5 bases). This CDR3 has 15 residues. V was pared by 0 bases and J by 2 bases, with 9 bases between. The germline V gene has CDR1 MGHDK and CDR2 SYGVNS. The chain's CDR3 is CASSEYSDYTDTQYF. The CDR3 region has the DNA TGTGCCAGCAGTGAATATAGTGACTACACAGATACGCAGTATTTT.

This clonotype was found many times. The rearrangement uses TRBV5-1 and TRBJ1-5; D is unclear. The CDR3 runs 13 residues. The V end was cut by 1 base, the J end by 5 bases, with 7 bases between. Germline V CDR1 and CDR2: SGHRS, YFSETQ. DNA of the CDR3: TGCGCCAGCAGCTTGATGGTTGATCAGCCCCAGCATTTT. It yields the protein CASSLMVDQPQHF.

This clonotype was detected only a few times. The chain links TRBV7-8 to TRBJ2-1; D is possibly TRBD2 (5 bases). V lost 1 base and J 8 bases, leaving 15 bases between the germline ends. The CDR3 consists of 15 residues. Germline V gives CDR1 SGHVS, CDR2 FQNEAQ. This chain's CDR3 is CASSLGLALRYEQFF. In nucleotides, the CDR3 is TGTGCCAGCAGCTTAGGGCTAGCTCTTCGTTATGAGCAGTTCTTC.

This clonotype turned up a few times. V usage is TRBV2 and J usage is TRBJ2-2; 7 bases are a match to TRBD1. CDR3 length: 18 amino acids. Germline loops: CDR1 SNHLY, CDR2 FYNNEI. CDR3 DNA sequence: TGTACCATCGTAGGGGGCCGTTGGCTGGTGTCGAACACCGGGGAGCTGTTTTTT. This sequence encodes CTIVGGRWLVSNTGELFF.

This clonotype was counted at least ten times. The rearrangement links TRBV10-3 to TRBJ2-3; 14 bases are shared with TRBD2. Per the germline V gene, CDR1 is ENHRY and CDR2 is SYGVKD. The CDR3 totals 17 residues. Losses at the gene ends were 10 bases for V and 4 bases for J; bases not matched to a gene: 13. CDR3 sequence reads: CATVPTGLAGEADTQYF. The CDR3 DNA reads TGTGCCACCGTCCCTACGGGACTAGCGGGGGAAGCAGATACGCAGTATTTT.

This clonotype has ten or more counts. The CDR3 region is CASSLAGQGTDTQYF. DNA of the CDR3: TGCGCCAGCAGCTTGGCGGGACAGGGCACAGATACGCAGTATTTT. The chain couples TRBV5-1 to TRBJ2-3, with 8 positions matching TRBD1. This CDR3 is built from 15 residues. Germline CDR1 is SGHRS and CDR2 is YFSETQ. J gave up 1 base and V 0 bases, and 1 base lay outside the gene matches.

This clonotype was picked up many times. The chain joins TRBV12-3 or TRBV12-4 to TRBJ2-1; 7 nucleotides match TRBD2. The CDR3 totals 16 residues. The J segment lost 0 bases and the V segment lost 4 bases, leaving 6 bases of the junction unmatched. The CDR3, as DNA: TGTGCCAGCAGTTCCGGCGGGAGCAGCTCCTACAATGAGCAGTTCTTC. Amino acid sequence: CASSSGGSSSYNEQFF.

This clonotype was recorded at least ten times. The V and J genes are TRBV2 and TRBJ1-2, with D perhaps matching TRBD1 (5 bases). The CDR3 consists of 12 residues. The V and J ends lost 5 bases and 5 bases respectively, with 9 bases between them. CDR1 and CDR2 (germline): SNHLY, FYNNEI. The CDR3 nucleotides are TGTGCCAGCAGTTTTGACAGATATGGCTACACCTTC. Translated: CASSFDRYGYTF.

This clonotype was seen repeatedly, ten times or more. The V and J genes are TRBV5-1 and TRBJ2-3; 7 nucleotides match TRBD2. V was clipped by 1 base and J by 2 bases; unmatched bases: 4. This CDR3 spans 15 amino acids. Germline V CDR1 and CDR2: SGHRS, YFSETQ. CDR3 sequence reads: CASSLPSGITDTQYF. In nucleotides, the CDR3 is TGCGCCAGCAGCTTGCCTAGCGGAATCACAGATACGCAGTATTTT. Full variable domain (rest looked up from reference TRBV5-1 and TRBJ2-3): KAGVTQTPRYLIKTRGQQVTLSCSPISGHRSVSWYQQTPGQGLQFLFEYFSETQRNKGNFPGRFSGRQFSNSRSEMNVSTLELGDSALYLCASSLPSGITDTQYFGPGTRLTVL.

The sample holds many counts of this clonotype. The V and J genes are TRBV5-1 and TRBJ1-4; D remains unclear. This CDR3 has 15 residues. Between the trimmed V and J ends, which lost 0 bases and 6 bases, there was a span of 12 bases. Looked up from germline, CDR1 is SGHRS and CDR2 is YFSETQ. For the CDR3, the DNA is TGCGCCAGCAGCTTGGGTTATCCGACTGATGAAAAACTGTTTTTT. Translating gives CASSLGYPTDEKLFF.

This clonotype has at least ten counts. The gene calls are TRBV5-1 and TRBJ2-7; tentative D call: TRBD1 (5 bases). Trimming shortened V by 4 bases and J by 3 bases, and 17 bases separated the two germline ends. Per germline, CDR1 SGHRS and CDR2 YFSETQ. The CDR3 runs 15 residues. CDR3 bases: TGCGCCAGCAGCCCACAGACAGAGAGAGTCTACGAGCAGTACTTC. This encodes CASSPQTERVYEQYF.

The V and J genes are TRBV20-1 and TRBJ2-5; D is possibly TRBD2 (6 bases). The CDR3 is made up of 11 amino acids. The germline V gene has CDR1 DFQATT and CDR2 SNEGSKA (reference sequence). CDR3 in DNA: TGCAGCGTTCGGCTAGCGGAGACCCAGTACTTC. It codes for CSVRLAETQYF.

At least ten counts were recorded for this clonotype. This chain uses TRBV18 with TRBJ1-1, with D possibly TRBD1 on 5 matching bases. CDR3 size: 13 residues. The V gene's germline CDR1 is KGHSH and CDR2 LQKENI. The ends were cut back, 0 bases at V and 11 bases at J, with 13 bases in the middle. CDR3 in DNA: TGTGCCAGCTCACCACCGTCAGGGACGGGCGCTTTCTTT. Protein product: CASSPPSGTGAFF.

This clonotype was seen many times. The genes are TRBV7-2 and TRBJ2-1; no reliable D call. Deletions cut 1 base from V and 4 bases from J, with 11 bases between. Germline V lookup: CDR1 SGHTA, CDR2 FQGNSA. This CDR3 has 15 amino acids. As DNA, the CDR3 is TGTGCCAGCAGCTTAGGAGCATATCAATACAATGAGCAGTTCTTC. It codes for CASSLGAYQYNEQFF.